This T cell receptor (beta chain) was found in a study of blood T cell repertoires in COVID-19. Turning to the study itself: T cells, B-cell-depleted T cells, or PBMCs supplied cDNA or gDNA.

Source study methods: Estimated nucleated cell counts came from reference gene primer amplification. Assay used: immunoSEQ multiplex PCR; TCRdb lists only in-frame clones, some missing. That table gives V, J and clone size, and the DNA gave D and trimming. This sample has about 260,000 clones, with roughly 85% found just once. Trimming removed 10 bases at V and 2 bases at J, with 11 bases between. The CDR3 totals 12 residues. CDR1 is MNHEY and CDR2 is SVGAGI in the germline V gene. The TCR originated in a man in his sixties who had recovered from COVID-19. Input material: peripheral blood. This chain uses TRBV6-5 with TRBJ1-2; maybe TRBD1 (6 bases). The chain's CDR3 is CATNRENYGYTF. CDR3 sequence (DNA): TGTGCCACCAACAGGGAGAACTATGGCTACACCTTC.